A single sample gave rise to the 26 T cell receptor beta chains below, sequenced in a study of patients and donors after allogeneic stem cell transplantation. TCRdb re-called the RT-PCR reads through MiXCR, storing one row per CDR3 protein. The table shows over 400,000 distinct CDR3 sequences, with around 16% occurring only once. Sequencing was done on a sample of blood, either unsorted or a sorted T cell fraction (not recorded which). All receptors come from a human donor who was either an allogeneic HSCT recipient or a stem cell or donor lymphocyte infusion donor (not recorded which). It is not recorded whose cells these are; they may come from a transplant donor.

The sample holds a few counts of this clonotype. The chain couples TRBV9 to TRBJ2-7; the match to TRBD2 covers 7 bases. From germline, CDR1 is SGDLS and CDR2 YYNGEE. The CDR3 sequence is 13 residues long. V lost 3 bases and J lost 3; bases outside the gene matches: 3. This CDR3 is CASSGGGGYEQYF. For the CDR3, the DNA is TGTGCCAGCAGCGGAGGCGGGGGCTACGAGCAGTACTTC.

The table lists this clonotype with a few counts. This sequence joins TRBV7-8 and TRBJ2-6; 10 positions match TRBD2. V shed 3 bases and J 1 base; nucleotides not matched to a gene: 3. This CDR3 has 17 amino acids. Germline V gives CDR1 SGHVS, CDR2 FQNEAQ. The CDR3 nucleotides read TGTGCCAGCAGCTTTAATAGCGGGGGGTCTGGGGCCAACGTCCTGACTTTC. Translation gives CASSFNSGGSGANVLTF.

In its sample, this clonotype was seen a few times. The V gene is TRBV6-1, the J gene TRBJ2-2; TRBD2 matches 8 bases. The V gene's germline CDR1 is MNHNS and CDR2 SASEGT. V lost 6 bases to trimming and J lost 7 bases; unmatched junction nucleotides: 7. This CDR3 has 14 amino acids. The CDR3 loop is CASSPRGGLGELFF. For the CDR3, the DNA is TGTGCCAGCAGCCCACGGGGGGGCCTCGGGGAGCTGTTTTTT.

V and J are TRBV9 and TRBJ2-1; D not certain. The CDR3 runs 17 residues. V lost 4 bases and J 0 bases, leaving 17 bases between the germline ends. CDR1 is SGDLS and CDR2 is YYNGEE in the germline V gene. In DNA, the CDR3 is TGTGCCAGCAGCTCCCTTACGCGTAGAAGCTCCTACAATGAGCAGTTCTTC. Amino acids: CASSSLTRRSSYNEQFF.

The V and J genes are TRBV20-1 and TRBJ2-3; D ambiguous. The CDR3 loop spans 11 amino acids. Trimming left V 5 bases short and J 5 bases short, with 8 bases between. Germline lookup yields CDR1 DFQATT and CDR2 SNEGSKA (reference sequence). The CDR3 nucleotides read TGCAGTGCTCTAGGGAAAGATACGCAGTATTTT. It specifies CSALGKDTQYF.

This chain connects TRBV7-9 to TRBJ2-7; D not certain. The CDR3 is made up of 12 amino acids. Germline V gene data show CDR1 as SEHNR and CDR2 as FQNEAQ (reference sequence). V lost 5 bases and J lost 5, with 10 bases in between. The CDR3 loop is CASSVSGDEQYF. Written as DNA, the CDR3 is TGTGCCAGCAGCGTCTCTGGGGACGAGCAGTACTTC. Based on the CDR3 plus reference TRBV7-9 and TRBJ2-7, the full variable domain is DTGVSQNPRHKITKRGQNVTFRCDPISEHNRLYWYRQTLGQGPEFLTYFQNEAQLEKSRLLSDRFSAERPKGSFSTLEIQRTEQGDSAMYLCASSVSGDEQYFGPGTRLTVT.

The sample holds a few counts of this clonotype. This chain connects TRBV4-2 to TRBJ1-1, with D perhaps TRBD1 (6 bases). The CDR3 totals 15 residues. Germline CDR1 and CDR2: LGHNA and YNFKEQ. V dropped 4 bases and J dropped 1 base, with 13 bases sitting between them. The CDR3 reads CASSLPWGRNTEAFF. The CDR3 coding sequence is TGTGCCAGCAGCCTCCCGTGGGGGCGGAACACTGAAGCTTTCTTT.

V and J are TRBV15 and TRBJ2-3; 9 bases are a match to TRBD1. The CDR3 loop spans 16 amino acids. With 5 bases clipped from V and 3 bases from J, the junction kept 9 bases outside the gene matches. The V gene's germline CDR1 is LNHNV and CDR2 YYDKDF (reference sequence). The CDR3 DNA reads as TGTGCCACCAGCGAGGACAGGGGAAAGGGAACAGATACGCAGTATTTT. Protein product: CATSEDRGKGTDTQYF.

Written as DNA, the CDR3 is TGTGCCAGCGCGAGAAGTACCTACAATGAGCAGTTCTTC. Its translation: CASARSTYNEQFF. The gene calls are TRBV6-1 and TRBJ2-1; D is ambiguous. The CDR3 is 13 amino acids. V lost 8 bases, J lost 2 bases, and 10 bases lay in between. Germline CDR1 and CDR2: MNHNS and SASEGT.

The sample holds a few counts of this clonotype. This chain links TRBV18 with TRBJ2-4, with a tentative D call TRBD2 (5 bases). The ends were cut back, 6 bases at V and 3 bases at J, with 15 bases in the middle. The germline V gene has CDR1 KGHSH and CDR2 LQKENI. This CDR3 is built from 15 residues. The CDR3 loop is CASSPRVAGKNIQYF. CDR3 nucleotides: TGTGCCAGCTCCCCTCGGGTGGCGGGCAAAAACATTCAGTACTTC. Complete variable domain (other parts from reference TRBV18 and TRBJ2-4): NAGVMQNPRHLVRRRGQEARLRCSPMKGHSHVYWYRQLPEEGLKFMVYLQKENIIDESGMPKERFSAEFPKEGPSILRIQQVVRGDSAAYFCASSPRVAGKNIQYFGAGTRLSVL.

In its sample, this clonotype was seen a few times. Here the CDR3 reads CASSPEGAQETQYF. In DNA, the CDR3 is TGCGCCAGCAGCCCCGAGGGGGCACAAGAGACCCAGTACTTC. This chain links TRBV4-3 with TRBJ2-5; TRBD1 matches 7 bases. Germline CDR1 and CDR2: LGHNA and YSLEER. V dropped 4 bases and J dropped 2; count of bases not matched to a gene: 4. The CDR3 loop spans 14 amino acids.

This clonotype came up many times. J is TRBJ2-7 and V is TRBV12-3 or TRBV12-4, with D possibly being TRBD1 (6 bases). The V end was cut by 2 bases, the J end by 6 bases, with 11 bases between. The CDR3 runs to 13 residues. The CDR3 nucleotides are TGTGCCAGCAGTTTAAGGCAGGGGTCCGAGCAGTACTTC. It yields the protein CASSLRQGSEQYF.

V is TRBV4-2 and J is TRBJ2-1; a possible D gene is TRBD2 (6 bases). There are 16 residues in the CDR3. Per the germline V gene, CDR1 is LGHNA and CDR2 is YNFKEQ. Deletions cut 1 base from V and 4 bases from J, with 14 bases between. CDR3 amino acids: CASSQGTLGGYNEQFF. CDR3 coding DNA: TGTGCCAGCAGCCAAGGGACTCTGGGGGGTTACAATGAGCAGTTCTTC.

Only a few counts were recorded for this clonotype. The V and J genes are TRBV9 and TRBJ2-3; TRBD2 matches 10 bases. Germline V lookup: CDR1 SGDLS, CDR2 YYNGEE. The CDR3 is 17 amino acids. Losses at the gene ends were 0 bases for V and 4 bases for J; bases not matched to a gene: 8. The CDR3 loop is CASSVESGRARADTQYF. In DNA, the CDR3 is TGTGCCAGCAGCGTAGAAAGCGGGAGGGCCAGGGCAGATACGCAGTATTTT.

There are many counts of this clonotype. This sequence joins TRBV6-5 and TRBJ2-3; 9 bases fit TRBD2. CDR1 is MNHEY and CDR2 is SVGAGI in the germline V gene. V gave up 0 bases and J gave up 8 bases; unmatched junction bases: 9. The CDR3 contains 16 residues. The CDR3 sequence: CASSYSRLAAPGTQYF. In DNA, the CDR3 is TGTGCCAGCAGTTACTCGAGACTAGCGGCCCCGGGTACGCAGTATTTT.

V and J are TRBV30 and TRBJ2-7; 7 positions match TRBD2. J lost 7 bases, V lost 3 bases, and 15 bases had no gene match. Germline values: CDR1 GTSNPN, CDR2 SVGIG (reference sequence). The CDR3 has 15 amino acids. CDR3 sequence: CAWSGMRAGEGEQYF. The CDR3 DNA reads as TGTGCCTGGAGCGGTATGCGGGCGGGAGAGGGAGAGCAGTACTTC.

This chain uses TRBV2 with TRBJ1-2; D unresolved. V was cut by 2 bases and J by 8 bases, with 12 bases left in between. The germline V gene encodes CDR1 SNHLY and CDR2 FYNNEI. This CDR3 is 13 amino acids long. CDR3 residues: CASSEYWVGGYTF. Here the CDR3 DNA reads TGTGCCAGCAGTGAATATTGGGTTGGGGGCTACACCTTC.

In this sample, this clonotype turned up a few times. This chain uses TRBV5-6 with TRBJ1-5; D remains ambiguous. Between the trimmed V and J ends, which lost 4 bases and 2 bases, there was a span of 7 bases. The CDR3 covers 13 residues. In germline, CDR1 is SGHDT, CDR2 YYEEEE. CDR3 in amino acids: CASSKGRNQPQHF. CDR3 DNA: TGTGCCAGCAGCAAGGGCCGCAATCAGCCCCAGCATTTT.

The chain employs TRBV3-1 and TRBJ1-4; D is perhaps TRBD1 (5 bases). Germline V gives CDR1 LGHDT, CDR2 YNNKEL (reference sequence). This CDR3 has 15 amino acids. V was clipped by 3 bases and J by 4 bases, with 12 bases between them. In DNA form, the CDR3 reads TGTGCCAGCAGCCACAGGGAAAACGATAATGAAAAACTGTTTTTT. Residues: CASSHRENDNEKLFF. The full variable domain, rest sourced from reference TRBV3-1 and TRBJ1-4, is DTAVSQTPKYLVTQMGNDKSIKCEQNLGHDTMYWYKQDSKKFLKIMFSYNNKELIINETVPNRFSPKSPDKAHLNLHINSLELGDSAVYFCASSHRENDNEKLFFGSGTQLSVL.

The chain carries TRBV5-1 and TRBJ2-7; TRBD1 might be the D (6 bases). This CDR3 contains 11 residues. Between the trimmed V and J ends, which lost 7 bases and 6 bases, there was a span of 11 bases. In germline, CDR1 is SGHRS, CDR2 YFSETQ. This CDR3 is CASASGVEQYF. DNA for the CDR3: TGCGCCAGCGCATCAGGGGTCGAGCAGTACTTC. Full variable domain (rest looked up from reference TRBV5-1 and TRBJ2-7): KAGVTQTPRYLIKTRGQQVTLSCSPISGHRSVSWYQQTPGQGLQFLFEYFSETQRNKGNFPGRFSGRQFSNSRSEMNVSTLELGDSALYLCASASGVEQYFGPGTRLTVT.

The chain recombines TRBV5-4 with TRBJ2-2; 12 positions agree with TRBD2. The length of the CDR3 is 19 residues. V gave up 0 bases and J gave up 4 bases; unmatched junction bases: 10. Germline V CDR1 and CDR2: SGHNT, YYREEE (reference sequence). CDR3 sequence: CASSLAKTSGSRGTGELFF. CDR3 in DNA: TGTGCCAGCAGCTTGGCCAAGACTAGCGGGAGTAGGGGCACCGGGGAGCTGTTTTTT.

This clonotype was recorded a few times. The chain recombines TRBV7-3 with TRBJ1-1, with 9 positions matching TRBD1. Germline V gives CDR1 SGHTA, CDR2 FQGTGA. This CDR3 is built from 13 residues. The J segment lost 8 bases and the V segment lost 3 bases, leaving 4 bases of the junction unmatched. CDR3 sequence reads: CASSLDRGGEAFF. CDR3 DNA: TGTGCCAGCAGCTTGGACAGGGGAGGAGAAGCTTTCTTT.

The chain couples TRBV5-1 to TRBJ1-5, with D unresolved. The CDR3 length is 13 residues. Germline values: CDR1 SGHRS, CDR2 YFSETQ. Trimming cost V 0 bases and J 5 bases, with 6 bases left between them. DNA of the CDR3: TGCGCCAGCAGCTTGGGGGCCGATCAGCCCCAGCATTTT. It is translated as CASSLGADQPQHF.

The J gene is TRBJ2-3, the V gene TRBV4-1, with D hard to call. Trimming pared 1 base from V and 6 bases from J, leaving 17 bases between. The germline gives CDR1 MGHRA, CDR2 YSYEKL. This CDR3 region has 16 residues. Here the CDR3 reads CASSQAAPRRTDTQYF. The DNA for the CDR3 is TGCGCCAGCAGCCAAGCGGCCCCTAGGCGGACGGATACGCAGTATTTT.

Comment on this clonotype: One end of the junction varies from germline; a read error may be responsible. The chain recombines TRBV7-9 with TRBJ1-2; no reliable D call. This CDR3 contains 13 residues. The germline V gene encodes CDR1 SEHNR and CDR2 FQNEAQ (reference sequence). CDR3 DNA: TGTGCCAGCACCTTAGGACGAGTCTATGGCTACACCTTC. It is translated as CASTLGRVYGYTF.

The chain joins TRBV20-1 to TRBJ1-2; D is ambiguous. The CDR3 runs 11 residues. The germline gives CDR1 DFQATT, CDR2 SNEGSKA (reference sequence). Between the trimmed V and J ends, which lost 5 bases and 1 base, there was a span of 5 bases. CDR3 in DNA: TGCAGTGCTTCCCATAACTATGGCTACACCTTC. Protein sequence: CSASHNYGYTF.